The source of this TCR beta chain is a study of blood T cell repertoires in COVID-19. Study as a whole: From T cells, B-cell-depleted T cells, or PBMCs came the material, which was cDNA or gDNA.

In the authors' workflow: Estimation of nucleated cell counts relied on the amplification of reference gene primers. Assay used: immunoSEQ multiplex PCR; TCRdb lists only in-frame clones, some missing. D and trimming were read from the DNA, whereas the V and J calls and clone size are those reported in that table. The sample yields some 240,000 clones, around four fifths seen once. The V segment lost 7 bases and the J segment 0 bases; nucleotides outside the gene matches: 6. The V gene's germline CDR1 is SNHLY and CDR2 FYNNEI. This CDR3 is built from 15 residues. Individuals aged roughly 18 to 100 years were recruited from fewer than 30 US areas. This clone was detected once.

The sequenced sample consisted of PBMCs or T cells enriched from blood (not recorded which). The sequence came from a man aged 25-45 years with acute COVID-19. V gene TRBV2 combines with J gene TRBJ2-3, with 8 bases aligning to TRBD2. The CDR3 DNA is TGTGCCAGCACCCAGGAGCGGGGGAGCACAGATACGCAGTATTTT. Translation gives CASTQERGSTDTQYF.